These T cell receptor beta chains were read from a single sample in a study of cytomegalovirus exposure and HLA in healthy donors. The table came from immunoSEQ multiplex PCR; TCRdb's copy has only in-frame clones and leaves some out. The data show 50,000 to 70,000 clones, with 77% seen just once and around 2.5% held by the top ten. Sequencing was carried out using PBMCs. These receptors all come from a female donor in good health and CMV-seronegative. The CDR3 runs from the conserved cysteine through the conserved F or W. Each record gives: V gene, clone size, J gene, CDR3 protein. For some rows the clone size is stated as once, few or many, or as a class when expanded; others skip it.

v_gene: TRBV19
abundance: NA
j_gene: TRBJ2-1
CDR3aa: CASSIGISGLRAEEFF

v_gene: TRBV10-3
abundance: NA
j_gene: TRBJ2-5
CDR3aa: CAISESTGGRETQYF

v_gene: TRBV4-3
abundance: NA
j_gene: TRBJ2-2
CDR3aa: CASSQGASGSWTGELFF

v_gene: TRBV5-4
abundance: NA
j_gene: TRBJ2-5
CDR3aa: CASSSSQETQYF

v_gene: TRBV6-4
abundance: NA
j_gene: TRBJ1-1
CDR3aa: CASSESVATGSTEAFF

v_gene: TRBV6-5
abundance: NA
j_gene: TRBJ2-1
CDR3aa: CASTYGGALFF

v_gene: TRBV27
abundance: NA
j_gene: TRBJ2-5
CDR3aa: CASSPNLAGGETQYF

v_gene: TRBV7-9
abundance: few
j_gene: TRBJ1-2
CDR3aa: CASSPAGYGYTF

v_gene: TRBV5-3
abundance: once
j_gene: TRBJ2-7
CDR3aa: CARPGQGERDRTSGRGSYEQYF

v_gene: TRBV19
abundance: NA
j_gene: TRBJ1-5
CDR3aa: CASSPRQGTQPQHF

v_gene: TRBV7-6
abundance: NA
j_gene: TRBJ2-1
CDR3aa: CASKPTGVRSYNEQFF

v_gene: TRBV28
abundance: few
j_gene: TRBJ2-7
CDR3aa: CASGEERTNYEQYF

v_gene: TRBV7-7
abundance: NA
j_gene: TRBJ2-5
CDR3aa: CASSVNQETQYF

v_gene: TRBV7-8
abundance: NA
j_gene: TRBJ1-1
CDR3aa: CASSYGQGAEAFF

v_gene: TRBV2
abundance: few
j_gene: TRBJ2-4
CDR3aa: CASSSGVRGNIQYF

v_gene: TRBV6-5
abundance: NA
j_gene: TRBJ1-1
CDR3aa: CASGQGRNTEAFF

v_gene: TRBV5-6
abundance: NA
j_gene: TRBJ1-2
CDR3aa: CASSLGGTAVIYGYTF

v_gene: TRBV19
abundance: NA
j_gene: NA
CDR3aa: CASSIFEGTSYEQYF

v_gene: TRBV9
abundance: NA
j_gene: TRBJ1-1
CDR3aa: CASSDGNEAFF

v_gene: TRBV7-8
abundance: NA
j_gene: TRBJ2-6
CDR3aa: CASSYDNSYLTF

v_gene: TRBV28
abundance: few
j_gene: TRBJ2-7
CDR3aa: CASRNRGGAGREQYF